This TCR beta chain was recovered during a study of OX40 agonist ivuxolimab in advanced cancers. General study results and limits: Both blood CD4+ and CD8+ T cells showed clonal growth by week 6 at 0.1 to 3.0 mg/kg.

V lost 1 base, J lost 4 bases, and 6 bases lay in between. Germline V gives CDR1 SGDLS, CDR2 YYNGEE. CDR3 length equals 13 residues. Sequencing was performed with immunoSEQ multiplex PCR; in TCRdb, only in-frame clones are kept and a portion is missing. The sample has 44,000 or so clones; 79% are singletons. Remarks on this clone: Its antigen is not identified.

This clonotype was obtained from an adult with an advanced solid tumor such as melanoma, head and neck, liver or kidney cancer. This specimen consisted of CD4+ or CD8+ T cells sorted from blood, obtained in a trial of the OX40 agonist ivuxolimab. The chain carries TRBV9 and TRBJ1-3; no clear D. CDR3 loop: CASSVQKGNTIYF. In DNA, the CDR3 is TGTGCCAGCAGCGTACAAAAGGGAAACACCATATATTTT. Drawing the rest from reference TRBV9 and TRBJ1-3, the complete variable domain is DSGVTQTPKHLITATGQRVTLRCSPRSGDLSVYWYQQSLDQGLQFLIQYYNGEERAKGNILERFSAQQFPDLHSELNLSSLELGDSALYFCASSVQKGNTIYFGEGSWLTVV.